This record covers a single T cell receptor beta chain. The CDR3 consists of 14 residues. In germline, CDR1 is SQVTM, CDR2 ANQGSEA. Trimming shortened V by 4 bases and J by 3 bases, and 16 bases separated the two germline ends. Patients at the Seattle site were enrolled during active infection and followed longitudinally. The assay was immunoSEQ multiplex PCR, and TCRdb's table has in-frame clones only and misses some. The sample has some 140,000 clones, approximately 85% seen once; the top ten hold around 0.63%. This sample is part of a study of blood T cell repertoires in COVID-19. As for the study in general: Material from acute and convalescent COVID-19 was sourced from the United States, Italy and Spain.

The TCR was taken from a man between 60 and 75 years old with COVID-19, enrolled during active disease. The chain joins TRBV29-1 to TRBJ2-7, with D possibly TRBD1 on 7 matching bases. Sequencing used peripheral blood. The chain's CDR3 is CSVGAGGSHYEQYF. The DNA of the CDR3 is TGCAGCGTTGGGGCAGGGGGGTCCCACTACGAGCAGTACTTC.